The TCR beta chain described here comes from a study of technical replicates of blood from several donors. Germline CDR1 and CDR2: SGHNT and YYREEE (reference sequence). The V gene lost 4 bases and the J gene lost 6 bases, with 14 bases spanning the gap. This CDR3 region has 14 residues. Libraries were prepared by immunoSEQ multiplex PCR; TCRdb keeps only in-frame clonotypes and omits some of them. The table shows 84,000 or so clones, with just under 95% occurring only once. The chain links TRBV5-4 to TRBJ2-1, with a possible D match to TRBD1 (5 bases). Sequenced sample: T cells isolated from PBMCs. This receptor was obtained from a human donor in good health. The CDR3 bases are TGTGCCAGCAGCCTCAAAGACAGATCCAATGAGCAGTTCTTC. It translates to CASSLKDRSNEQFF. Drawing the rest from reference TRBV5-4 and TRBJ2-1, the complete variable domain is ETGVTQSPTHLIKTRGQQVTLRCSSQSGHNTVSWYQQALGQGPQFIFQYYREEENGRGNFPPRFSGLQFPNYSSELNVNALELDDSALYLCASSLKDRSNEQFFGPGTRLTVL.